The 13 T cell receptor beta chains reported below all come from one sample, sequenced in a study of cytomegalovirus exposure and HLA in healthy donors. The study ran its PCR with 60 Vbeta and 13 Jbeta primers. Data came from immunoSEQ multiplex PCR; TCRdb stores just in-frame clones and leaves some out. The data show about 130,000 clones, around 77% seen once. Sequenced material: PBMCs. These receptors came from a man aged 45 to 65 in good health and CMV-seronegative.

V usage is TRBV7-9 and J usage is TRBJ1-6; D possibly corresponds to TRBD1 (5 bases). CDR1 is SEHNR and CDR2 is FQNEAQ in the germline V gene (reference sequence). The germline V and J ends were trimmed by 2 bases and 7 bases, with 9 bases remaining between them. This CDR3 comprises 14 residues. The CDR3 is CASSLTQGNSPLHF. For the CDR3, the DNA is TGTGCCAGCAGCTTAACGCAGGGAAATTCACCCCTCCACTTT.

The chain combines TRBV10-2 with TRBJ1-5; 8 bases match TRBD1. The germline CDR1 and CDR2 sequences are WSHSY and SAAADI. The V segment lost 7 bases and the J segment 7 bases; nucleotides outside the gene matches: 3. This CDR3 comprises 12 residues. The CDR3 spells CASTGGRQPQHF. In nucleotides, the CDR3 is TGCGCCAGCACAGGGGGCCGGCAGCCCCAGCATTTT.

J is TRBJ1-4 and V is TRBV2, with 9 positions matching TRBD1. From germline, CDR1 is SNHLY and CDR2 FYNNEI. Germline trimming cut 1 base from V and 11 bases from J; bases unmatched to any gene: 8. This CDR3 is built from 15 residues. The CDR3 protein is CASSEEQGARGKLFF. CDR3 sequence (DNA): TGTGCCAGCAGTGAAGAACAGGGGGCCCGAGGTAAACTGTTTTTT.

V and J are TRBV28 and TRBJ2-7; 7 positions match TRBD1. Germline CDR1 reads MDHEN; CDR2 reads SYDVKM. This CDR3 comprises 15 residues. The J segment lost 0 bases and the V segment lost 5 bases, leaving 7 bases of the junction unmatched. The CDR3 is CASSSPGTASYEQYF. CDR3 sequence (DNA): TGTGCCAGCAGTAGTCCCGGGACAGCCTCCTACGAGCAGTACTTC.

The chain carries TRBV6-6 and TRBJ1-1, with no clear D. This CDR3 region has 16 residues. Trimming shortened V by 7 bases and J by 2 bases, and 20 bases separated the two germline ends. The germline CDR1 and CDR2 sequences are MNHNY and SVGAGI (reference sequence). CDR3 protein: CASKISTWEGNTEAFF. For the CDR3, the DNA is TGTGCCAGCAAAATATCGACATGGGAGGGAAACACTGAAGCTTTCTTT.

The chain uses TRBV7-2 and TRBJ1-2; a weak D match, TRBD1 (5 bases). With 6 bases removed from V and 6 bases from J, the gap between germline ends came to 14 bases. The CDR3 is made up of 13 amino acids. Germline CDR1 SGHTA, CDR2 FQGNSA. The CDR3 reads CASSNQGSDGYTF. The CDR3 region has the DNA TGTGCCAGCAGTAACCAGGGAAGCGATGGCTACACCTTC.

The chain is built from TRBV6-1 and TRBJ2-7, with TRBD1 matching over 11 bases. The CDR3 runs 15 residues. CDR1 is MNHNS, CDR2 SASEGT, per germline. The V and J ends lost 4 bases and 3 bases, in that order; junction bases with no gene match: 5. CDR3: CASSAGTGGNYEQYF. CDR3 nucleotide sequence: TGTGCCAGCAGTGCTGGGACAGGGGGGAACTACGAGCAGTACTTC.

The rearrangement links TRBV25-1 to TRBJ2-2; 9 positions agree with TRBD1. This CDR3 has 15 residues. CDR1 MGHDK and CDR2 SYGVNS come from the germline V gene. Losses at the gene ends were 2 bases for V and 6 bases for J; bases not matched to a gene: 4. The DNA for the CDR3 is TGTGCCAGCAGTGAAGGGGACAGGGAGGCCGGGGAGCTGTTTTTT. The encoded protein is CASSEGDREAGELFF.

The chain's CDR3 is CASSLWDTIATNEKLFF. CDR3 sequence (DNA): TGTGCCAGCAGTTTGTGGGACACCATCGCAACTAATGAAAAACTGTTTTTT. The chain has TRBV28 and TRBJ1-4; the D gene is possibly TRBD1 (6 bases). The CDR3 spans 17 residues. The germline CDR1 and CDR2 sequences are MDHEN and SYDVKM. The V and J ends lost 3 bases and 0 bases respectively, with 14 bases between them.

CDR3 region: CASSQDLQGGETQYF. In nucleotides, the CDR3 is TGTGCCAGCAGCCAAGATCTACAGGGTGGAGAGACCCAGTACTTC. V is TRBV4-2 and J is TRBJ2-5; perhaps TRBD1 as D (6 bases). V was trimmed by 0 bases and J by 4 bases, leaving 12 bases between them. CDR1 is LGHNA and CDR2 is YNFKEQ in the germline V gene. The CDR3 runs 15 residues.

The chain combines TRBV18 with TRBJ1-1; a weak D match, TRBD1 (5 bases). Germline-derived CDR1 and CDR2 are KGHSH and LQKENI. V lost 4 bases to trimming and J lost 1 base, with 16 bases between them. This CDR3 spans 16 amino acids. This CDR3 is CASSLGGTKGNTEAFF. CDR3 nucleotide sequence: TGTGCCAGCTCACTGGGGGGTACTAAGGGGAACACTGAAGCTTTCTTT.

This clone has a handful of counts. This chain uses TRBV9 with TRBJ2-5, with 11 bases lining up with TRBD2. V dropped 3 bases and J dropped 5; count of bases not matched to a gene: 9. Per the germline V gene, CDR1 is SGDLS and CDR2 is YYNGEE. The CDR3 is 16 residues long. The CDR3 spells CASSAQLAGVSETQYF. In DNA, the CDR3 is TGTGCCAGCAGCGCTCAACTAGCGGGAGTAAGCGAGACCCAGTACTTC.

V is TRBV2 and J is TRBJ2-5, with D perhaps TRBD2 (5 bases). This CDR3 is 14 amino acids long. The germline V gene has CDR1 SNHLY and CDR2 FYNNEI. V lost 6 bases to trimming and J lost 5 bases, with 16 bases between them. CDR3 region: CASREHGLGETQYF. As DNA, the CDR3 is TGTGCCAGCAGGGAACACGGACTTGGGGAGACCCAGTACTTC.